One and the same sample provided the 13 T cell receptor beta chains below, sequenced in a study of OX40 agonist ivuxolimab in advanced cancers. Data came from immunoSEQ multiplex PCR; TCRdb stores just in-frame clones and leaves some out. The data contain around 67,000 clones, 91% of them singletons. The material sequenced was CD4+ or CD8+ T cells sorted from blood, taken in a trial of the OX40 agonist ivuxolimab. Receptors were obtained from an adult with an advanced solid tumor such as melanoma, head and neck, liver or kidney cancer.

The gene calls are TRBV9 and TRBJ2-1; 9 bases match TRBD1. Germline V lookup: CDR1 SGDLS, CDR2 YYNGEE. CDR3 length: 15 amino acids. J was trimmed by 0 bases and V by 2 bases; bases with no gene match: 0. CDR3 residues: CASSVGQGSYNEQFF. Here the CDR3 DNA reads TGTGCCAGCAGCGTGGGACAGGGCTCCTACAATGAGCAGTTCTTC. The full variable domain, rest sourced from reference TRBV9 and TRBJ2-1, is DSGVTQTPKHLITATGQRVTLRCSPRSGDLSVYWYQQSLDQGLQFLIQYYNGEERAKGNILERFSAQQFPDLHSELNLSSLELGDSALYFCASSVGQGSYNEQFFGPGTRLTVL.

As DNA, the CDR3 is TGTGCCAGTAGTATGCAGGGCATGTCCGGGGAGCTGTTTTTT. This translates into CASSMQGMSGELFF. V and J are TRBV19 and TRBJ2-2, with D possibly TRBD1 on 5 matching bases. The CDR3 has 14 residues. The V gene lost 3 bases and the J gene lost 6 bases, with 11 bases spanning the gap. CDR1 and CDR2 from the germline V gene are LNHDA and SQIVND (reference sequence). The full variable domain, rest sourced from reference TRBV19 and TRBJ2-2, is DGGITQSPKYLFRKEGQNVTLSCEQNLNHDAMYWYRQDPGQGLRLIYYSQIVNDFQKGDIAEGYSVSREKKESFPLTVTSAQKNPTAFYLCASSMQGMSGELFFGEGSRLTVL.

Points on this clone: This CDR3 is missing its conserved last phenylalanine or tryptophan, likely due to a read error. Because the CDR3's place on the DNA is in doubt, the DNA is left out and the CDR3 is given as listed by TCRdb. The J gene is TRBJ2-6, the V gene TRBV5-5; the table's D gene call, TRBD1, was not cross checked with the DNA. Germline V CDR1 and CDR2: SGHKS, YYEKEE (reference sequence). From its first to its last residue, the CDR3 has 14 amino acids. This CDR3 is CASSSYLTDSPPCL.

In its sample, this clone ranks as medium-sized. The gene calls are TRBV9 and TRBJ1-4, with unresolved D. The CDR3 extends over 14 amino acids. Looked up from germline, CDR1 is SGDLS and CDR2 is YYNGEE. V was shortened by 3 bases and J by 5 bases, with 11 bases between the two germline ends. The DNA of the CDR3 is TGTGCCAGCAGCGAGACGGCCTACAATGAAAAACTGTTTTTT. Translation gives CASSETAYNEKLFF.

The rearrangement links TRBV7-2 to TRBJ1-2; unclear D gene. Germline CDR1 reads SGHTA; CDR2 reads FQGNSA. The V end lost 6 bases, the J end lost 1 base, and 24 bases lay between the germline ends. The CDR3 is 18 residues long. The CDR3 nucleotides are TGTGCCAGCAGGCATCGAATCAAGCCGGGCTTCGGTAACTATGGCTACACCTTC. Translating gives CASRHRIKPGFGNYGYTF.

This chain links TRBV6-5 with TRBJ1-5; D unresolved. V was clipped by 9 bases and J by 4 bases, with 4 bases between them. Germline V lookup: CDR1 MNHEY, CDR2 SVGAGI. The CDR3 totals 10 residues. The CDR3 protein is CARQNQPQHF. The CDR3 nucleotides read TGTGCCAGGCAAAATCAGCCCCAGCATTTT.

This chain joins TRBV7-9 and TRBJ1-2; TRBD1 is a possible D gene (5 bases). Trimming removed 1 base from V and 2 bases from J, with 11 bases in between. In germline, CDR1 is SEHNR, CDR2 FQNEAQ (reference sequence). The length of the CDR3 is 15 residues. CDR3 loop: CASSLGGNGNYGYTF. The CDR3 DNA is TGTGCCAGCAGCTTAGGGGGGAATGGCAACTATGGCTACACCTTC.

J is TRBJ2-3 and V is TRBV5-4; D may match TRBD1 or TRBD2 (6 bases each). The V gene's germline CDR1 is SGHNT and CDR2 YYREEE (reference sequence). Trimming stripped 4 bases from V and 4 bases from J, with 16 bases between. The CDR3 spans 15 residues. The CDR3 spells CASSPGARGPDTQYF. CDR3 in DNA: TGTGCCAGCAGCCCGGGGGCCAGAGGTCCAGATACGCAGTATTTT. The complete variable domain, with remaining parts taken from reference TRBV5-4 and TRBJ2-3, reads ETGVTQSPTHLIKTRGQQVTLRCSSQSGHNTVSWYQQALGQGPQFIFQYYREEENGRGNFPPRFSGLQFPNYSSELNVNALELDDSALYLCASSPGARGPDTQYFGPGTRLTVL.

CDR3 region: CASSPGTYNEQFF. Here the CDR3 DNA reads TGTGCCAGCTCACCCGGGACCTACAATGAGCAGTTCTTC. The rearrangement links TRBV18 to TRBJ2-1; tentative D call: TRBD2 (5 bases). Germline lookup yields CDR1 KGHSH and CDR2 LQKENI. This CDR3 contains 13 residues. Between the trimmed V and J ends, which lost 3 bases and 2 bases, there was a span of 5 bases.

The chain carries TRBV6-5 and TRBJ1-1; 8 positions agree with TRBD1. The J segment lost 8 bases and the V segment lost 2 bases, leaving 4 bases of the junction unmatched. The CDR3 is made up of 13 amino acids. Germline CDR1 and CDR2: MNHEY and SVGAGI. CDR3 loop: CASSYRAGGEAFF. The DNA for the CDR3 is TGTGCCAGCAGTTACAGGGCAGGGGGCGAAGCTTTCTTT.

The V gene is TRBV27, the J gene TRBJ1-5; D might be TRBD1 (5 bases). The V end lost 5 bases, the J end lost 8 bases, and 10 bases lay between the germline ends. Germline CDR1 MNHEY, CDR2 SMNVEV (reference sequence). CDR3 size: 12 residues. In DNA form, the CDR3 reads TGTGCCAGCAGTACGTGGGGGGAGCCCCAGCATTTT. The encoded protein is CASSTWGEPQHF.

J is TRBJ2-5 and V is TRBV2; D unresolved. The CDR3 consists of 12 residues. The V gene's germline CDR1 is SNHLY and CDR2 FYNNEI. The V end was cut by 2 bases, the J end by 5 bases, with 6 bases between. The CDR3, as DNA: TGTGCCAGCAGTGAACTGGGTGAGACCCAGTACTTC. It encodes CASSELGETQYF. Full variable domain (rest looked up from reference TRBV2 and TRBJ2-5): EPEVTQTPSHQVTQMGQEVILRCVPISNHLYFYWYRQILGQKVEFLVSFYNNEISEKSEIFDDQFSVERPDGSNFTLKIRSTKLEDSAMYFCASSELGETQYFGPGTRLLVL.

The CDR3 protein is CASRGGWEQYF. The CDR3 DNA follows: TGTGCCAGCAGGGGAGGGTGGGAGCAGTACTTC. The rearrangement uses TRBV2 and TRBJ2-7; TRBD2 matches at 7 bases. In germline, CDR1 is SNHLY, CDR2 FYNNEI. J was trimmed by 7 bases and V by 6 bases; bases with no gene match: 3. This CDR3 is built from 11 residues. Full variable domain (outside the CDR3, taken from reference TRBV2 and TRBJ2-7): EPEVTQTPSHQVTQMGQEVILRCVPISNHLYFYWYRQILGQKVEFLVSFYNNEISEKSEIFDDQFSVERPDGSNFTLKIRSTKLEDSAMYFCASRGGWEQYFGPGTRLTVT.